This section outlines one T cell receptor beta chain sequence together with its context. These data come from a study of OX40 agonist ivuxolimab in advanced cancers. Study at large: Clinicians treated patients with ivuxolimab, an agonistic anti-OX40 (CD134) antibody.

Clones were read by immunoSEQ multiplex PCR, and TCRdb kept only the in-frame ones, dropping some. The sample has 65,000 to 80,000 clones, roughly 86% seen once. The sequence derives from an adult with an advanced solid tumor such as melanoma, head and neck, liver or kidney cancer. The starting material was CD4+ or CD8+ T cells sorted from blood, obtained in a trial of the OX40 agonist ivuxolimab.

This CDR3 reads CASTLGGSNTEAFF. The CDR3 nucleotides are TGTGCCAGCACCCTAGGGGGCTCGAACACTGAAGCTTTCTTT. The rearrangement joins TRBV7-9 to TRBJ1-1; the match to TRBD1 covers 7 bases. The V segment lost 7 bases and the J segment 1 base; nucleotides outside the gene matches: 6. The CDR3 totals 14 residues. The germline V gene encodes CDR1 SEHNR and CDR2 FQNEAQ (reference sequence).